Each of the 17 T cell receptor beta chains below was sequenced from the same sample in a study of T-cell memory formation after mild COVID-19. TCRdb analysed the 5' RACE reads with MiXCR anew, one entry per CDR3 protein. This sample has 150,000 to 200,000 distinct CDR3 sequences; approximately 10% occur once, and the top ten carry approximately 3.4%. The sequencing input was PBMCs or a T cell subset sorted from them (not recorded which). Receptors were obtained from a man aged 18 to 29 who had mild COVID-19 (a few samples of this study predate the infection). Cell type and time point are not known.

This sequence joins TRBV24-1 and TRBJ2-1; no firm D call. This CDR3 spans 12 amino acids. Germline V gene sequence: CDR1 KGHDR, CDR2 SFDVKD. The ends were cut back, 3 bases at V and 6 bases at J, with 5 bases in the middle. The CDR3 nucleotides read TGTGCCACCAGTGATATGGCCAATGAGCAGTTCTTC. Translating gives CATSDMANEQFF.

This clonotype was detected only a few times. The chain is built from TRBV12-3 or TRBV12-4 and TRBJ2-3; 9 bases are a match to TRBD2. V was clipped by 5 bases and J by 8 bases; unmatched bases: 17. The CDR3 covers 17 residues. This CDR3 reads CASSLFGAGGRLGTQYF. The DNA for the CDR3 is TGTGCCAGCAGTCTCTTCGGAGCGGGGGGTCGTCTTGGTACGCAGTATTTT.

In this sample, this clonotype turned up a few times. V is TRBV7-2 and J is TRBJ2-7, with 10 bases fitting TRBD1. CDR3 length: 14 residues. CDR1 and CDR2 from the germline V gene are SGHTA and FQGNSA. Germline trimming cut 5 bases from V and 3 bases from J; bases unmatched to any gene: 4. CDR3 sequence: CASSRDRGDYEQYF. The DNA of the CDR3 is TGTGCCAGCAGCCGGGACAGGGGAGACTACGAGCAGTACTTC.

In this sample, this clonotype turned up a few times. V usage is TRBV2 and J usage is TRBJ1-4; D is undetermined. CDR1 is SNHLY, CDR2 FYNNEI, per germline. Between the trimmed V and J ends, which lost 5 bases and 8 bases, there was a span of 12 bases. This CDR3 contains 13 residues. CDR3 DNA sequence: TGTGCCAGCAGTCTCGACCTGGTAGAAAAACTGTTTTTT. This codes for CASSLDLVEKLFF.

The CDR3 DNA reads as TGTGCCAGCAGCCAAGATTCCGGACTAGCGGGTTCCAAAAACATTCAGTACTTC. It yields the protein CASSQDSGLAGSKNIQYF. V usage is TRBV4-2 and J usage is TRBJ2-4, with 11 bases that match TRBD2. The CDR3 contains 18 residues. Germline lookup yields CDR1 LGHNA and CDR2 YNFKEQ. With 0 bases clipped from V and 2 bases from J, the junction kept 6 bases outside the gene matches.

This clonotype was observed a few times. The CDR3 region is CASSSNEGGVQFF. Here the CDR3 DNA reads TGCGCCAGCAGCTCCAACGAAGGGGGTGTGCAGTTCTTC. The chain employs TRBV5-1 and TRBJ2-1; D possibly corresponds to TRBD1 (6 bases). Trimming left V 3 bases short and J 12 bases short, with 16 bases between. The CDR3 length is 13 residues. CDR1 SGHRS and CDR2 YFSETQ come from the germline V gene.

The chain employs TRBV7-2 and TRBJ1-5; D is perhaps TRBD1 (5 bases). V lost 2 bases to trimming and J lost 7 bases, with 12 bases between them. The CDR3 sequence is 14 residues long. Germline lookup yields CDR1 SGHTA and CDR2 FQGNSA. This CDR3 reads CASSLQGRGQPQHF. The CDR3 coding sequence is TGTGCCAGCAGCTTACAGGGTCGAGGGCAGCCCCAGCATTTT.

This clonotype has only a few counts. This CDR3 is CASSVGGDNSYEQYF. In DNA form, the CDR3 reads TGTGCCAGCAGCGTAGGCGGGGACAACTCCTACGAGCAGTACTTC. The rearrangement joins TRBV9 to TRBJ2-7, with D perhaps TRBD1 or TRBD2 (6 bases each). The germline V and J ends were trimmed by 0 bases and 0 bases, with 10 bases remaining between them. Germline assignment: CDR1 SGDLS and CDR2 YYNGEE. The CDR3 consists of 15 residues.

This clonotype was counted at least ten times. V is TRBV5-1 and J is TRBJ2-1; 10 nucleotides match TRBD1. The CDR3 has 15 residues. Germline CDR1 and CDR2: SGHRS and YFSETQ. The junction had 5 bases not matched to a gene; V was cut back by 4 bases and J by 4 bases. The CDR3 sequence: CASSLTGGAYNEQFF. DNA for the CDR3: TGCGCCAGCAGCCTGACAGGGGGCGCTTACAATGAGCAGTTCTTC.

At least ten counts were recorded for this clonotype. The chain combines TRBV12-3 or TRBV12-4 with TRBJ2-7; 9 nucleotides agree with TRBD1. V was clipped by 6 bases and J by 6 bases; unmatched bases: 6. The CDR3 consists of 13 residues. The CDR3 sequence is CASSPQGALEQYF. The CDR3 nucleotides read TGTGCCAGCAGCCCACAGGGGGCTCTCGAGCAGTACTTC.

The chain joins TRBV5-1 to TRBJ2-5; D remains unclear. V dropped 1 base and J dropped 6 bases, with 16 bases sitting between them. Germline CDR1 is SGHRS and CDR2 is YFSETQ. This CDR3 is built from 15 residues. Here the CDR3 reads CASSLRPSYPQTQYF. The DNA of the CDR3 is TGCGCCAGCAGCTTGAGACCCTCCTATCCCCAGACCCAGTACTTC.

The V call is TRBV9, the J call TRBJ2-5, with 8 bases lining up with TRBD2. Germline V gives CDR1 SGDLS, CDR2 YYNGEE. The CDR3 totals 15 residues. Germline trimming cut 4 bases from V and 5 bases from J; bases unmatched to any gene: 10. The CDR3 protein is CASSSRLATEETQYF. DNA for the CDR3: TGTGCCAGCAGCTCCAGACTAGCGACCGAGGAGACCCAGTACTTC.

The V gene is TRBV7-6, the J gene TRBJ2-3; TRBD2 is a possible D gene (5 bases). CDR1 and CDR2 (germline): SGHVS, FNYEAQ. CDR3 length equals 13 residues. Trimming left V 1 base short and J 8 bases short, with 10 bases between. This chain's CDR3 is CASSLEVGSTQYF. Written as DNA, the CDR3 is TGTGCCAGCAGCTTAGAGGTGGGGAGTACGCAGTATTTT.

The chain uses TRBV5-4 and TRBJ1-4; 11 bases match TRBD1. The CDR3 is made up of 15 amino acids. Germline loops: CDR1 SGHNT, CDR2 YYREEE (reference sequence). Trimming at V came to 4 bases and at J to 8 bases, leaving 7 bases not matched to a gene. The CDR3 nucleotides read TGTGCCAGCAGCGCCCCGGGACAGGGGGTCGAAAAACTGTTTTTT. Protein sequence: CASSAPGQGVEKLFF.

The V call is TRBV5-1, the J call TRBJ1-1, with D hard to call. CDR3 length: 14 residues. Germline V CDR1 and CDR2: SGHRS, YFSETQ. V was clipped by 2 bases and J by 1 base, with 9 bases between them. Here the CDR3 DNA reads TGCGCCAGCAGCTTTGATTTGAGGAACACTGAAGCTTTCTTT. Amino acid sequence: CASSFDLRNTEAFF. Full variable domain (remainder filled in from reference TRBV5-1 and TRBJ1-1): KAGVTQTPRYLIKTRGQQVTLSCSPISGHRSVSWYQQTPGQGLQFLFEYFSETQRNKGNFPGRFSGRQFSNSRSEMNVSTLELGDSALYLCASSFDLRNTEAFFGQGTRLTVV.

This clonotype was counted between two and nine times. This chain uses TRBV5-4 with TRBJ2-5; 7 positions agree with TRBD2. The CDR3 sequence is 15 residues long. Unmatched junction bases numbered 9, after V lost 3 bases and J lost 4 bases. Germline lookup yields CDR1 SGHNT and CDR2 YYREEE (reference sequence). The CDR3 sequence: CASSSGGAGRETQYF. In nucleotides, the CDR3 is TGTGCCAGCAGCTCGGGGGGAGCGGGTCGAGAGACCCAGTACTTC.

V is TRBV5-1 and J is TRBJ1-6, with TRBD1 as a possible D gene (5 bases). Per the germline V gene, CDR1 is SGHRS and CDR2 is YFSETQ. The CDR3 has 15 residues. Trimming removed 4 bases at V and 3 bases at J, with 11 bases between. CDR3 loop: CASSLGTVYNSPLHF. CDR3 in DNA: TGCGCCAGCAGCCTTGGGACTGTCTATAATTCACCCCTCCACTTT.